The entry below gives a single TCR beta chain sequence along with its context. Its antigen remains unidentified. Generated by immunoSEQ multiplex PCR, the TCRdb table keeps only in-frame clones and is missing some. The sample records approximately 92,000 clones, over 75% being singletons. This record comes from a study of T cell responses to AZD1222 COVID-19 vaccine. Background on the study: Second-dose groups at about 4 or about 12 weeks were pooled.

General study findings and limits: Receipt of two AZD1222 doses was followed by a rise in Spike-specific TCR breadth and depth. Nearly half of spike-specific TCRs reportedly target unmutated variant regions.

This material consisted of peripheral blood, taken on day 0 of AZD1222 vaccination. The source of this sequence is an adult in good health.

The CDR3 bases are TGTGCCAGTAATGTTCGGGGGGTCAACTATGGCTACACCTTC. Protein sequence: CASNVRGVNYGYTF. V gene TRBV19 combines with J gene TRBJ1-2; D may be TRBD1 (5 bases). The CDR3 has 14 amino acids. Germline V gene lookup returns CDR1 LNHDA and CDR2 SQIVND (reference sequence). V was pared by 7 bases and J by 2 bases, with 14 bases between.